This T cell receptor beta chain was sequenced during a study of CD8 T cells in ankylosing spondylitis. About this clonotype: This sequence may be a read error, since a much larger clone differs from it by one base.

CDR1 is KGHSH, CDR2 LQKENI, per germline. The CDR3 covers 12 residues. V dropped 8 bases and J dropped 3 bases, with 7 bases sitting between them. TCRdb itself ran the 5' RACE reads through MiXCR, one entry per CDR3 protein. Here the sample spans 150,000 to 200,000 distinct CDR3 sequences, 15% to 20% being singletons. The rearrangement links TRBV18 to TRBJ2-2; D uncertain. The sequenced material came from blood, either unsorted or a sorted T cell fraction (not recorded which). This receptor was obtained from a male donor with ankylosing spondylitis or in good health (not recorded which). The DNA for the CDR3 is TGTGCCAGCAGGGAAGACACCGGGGAGCTGTTTTTT. This codes for CASREDTGELFF.